This record looks at one T cell receptor beta chain sequence and its context. This entry comes from a study of OX40 agonist ivuxolimab in advanced cancers. This CDR3 is built from 15 residues. Germline V gene lookup returns CDR1 SGHTA and CDR2 FQGNSA. The V and J ends lost 5 bases and 0 bases respectively, with 11 bases between them. TCRdb keeps only in-frame clones here, not all; method: immunoSEQ multiplex PCR. Of roughly 67,000 clones listed, around 90% were seen once; the top ten hold about 4.8%. The V and J genes are TRBV7-2 and TRBJ1-5; D is uncertain. The sample in question was CD4+ or CD8+ T cells sorted from blood, obtained in a trial of the OX40 agonist ivuxolimab. The clonotype comes from an adult with an advanced solid tumor such as melanoma, head and neck, liver or kidney cancer. In nucleotides, the CDR3 is TGTGCCAGCAGCGAGGACGCATATAGCAATCAGCCCCAGCATTTT. This encodes CASSEDAYSNQPQHF. Complete variable domain (other parts from reference TRBV7-2 and TRBJ1-5): GAGVSQSPSNKVTEKGKDVELRCDPISGHTALYWYRQSLGQGLEFLIYFQGNSAPDKSGLPSDRFSAERTGGSVSTLTIQRTQQEDSAVYLCASSEDAYSNQPQHFGDGTRLSIL.